This TCR beta chain was identified in a study of CD8+CD57+ T cells in acquired aplastic anemia (dated by TCRdb to about 2018). Regarding the complete study: DNA extracted from sorted CD4+ and CD8+ cells had a mean of roughly 3.3 ug, with a range of about 0.2 to 30 ug. CD8+CD57+ expansion was defined as a frequency above the mean frequency observed in healthy subjects.

Expansion of CD8+CD57+ cells had been shown by flow cytometry in the patients chosen for sequencing. Severe acquired aplastic anemia was diagnosed in all patients according to International Study of Aplastic Anemia and Agranulocytosis and Camitta criteria. At the time blood was sampled, none of the patients had received any therapy. TCR repertoires of sorted CD4+ and CD8+ blood T cells from severe aplastic anemia patients and healthy subjects were deep-sequenced in the study. Patients were enrolled under clinicaltrials.gov protocols 00001620, 01623167, 00001397, 00071045, 00081523 and 00961064 in the USA. Ficoll-Paque density gradient centrifugation was used to isolate peripheral blood mononuclear cells. Before DNA was extracted, CD4+ and CD8+ T cells were sorted using either FACS or magnetic beads. The research as a whole found: No significant difference in CD8+ Simpson's diversity was found between patients and healthy controls (P=0.060). Around 30 CD8+ CDR3 sequences were shared between patients and controls but appeared highly expressed in patients and within their immunodominant clones.

Looking up the germline V gene yields CDR1 SGDLS and CDR2 YYNGEE. The CDR3 goes from the cysteine to the phenylalanine over 14 residues. Only the CDR3 region is kept as DNA, spanning 42 bases read in frame from base 1. With respect to this clonotype: The target of this receptor is not known. Relative to the germline gene, one junction end is altered; a read error may explain this.

Genomic DNA served as template for TCR beta VDJ combination and CDR3 sequence profiling. An Illumina HiSeq 2000 was the platform used for TCR repertoire sequencing. Turning to the authors' computational methods: TRBV/TRBJ rearrangement plots, CDR3 size and DJ length profiles, and Simpson's diversity index were used to evaluate the repertoires. The most abundant DNA sequence in the deep sequencing data was defined as the immunodominant clone. CDR3 amino acid sequences were checked for sharing across subjects and were also compared against the VDJdb database and published repertoires. TCRdb took the public reads, trimmed them with fastp at Q25, ran MiXCR for clone calling and kept in-frame beta chains. When rows share a CDR3 protein, they turn into one entry using the most common DNA and genes. The V and J calls follow TCRdb's processing rather than the paper's. The table for this sample lists 200,000 to 300,000 distinct CDR3 sequences; more than 45% of them were counted only once. The top ten hold less than 9% of the sample.

This receptor was obtained from a human donor with aplastic anemia. The sequence is built from TRBV9 and TRBJ2-7, and 7 junction bases match TRBD1. The specimen was sorted CD4+, CD8+, or CD8+CD57+ T cells (not recorded which) from PBMCs. This receptor carries the CDR3 CATATGLPGYEQYF. The DNA sequence reads TGCGCCACCGCGACAGGGCTGCCTGGATACGAGCAGTACTTC.